The sequence of this T cell receptor beta chain was determined in a study of beta chain features in type 1 diabetes. Study context: Cell yields, gender and age were similar in healthy donors and patients. Study-wide results and limits: Type 1 diabetes patients had moderately but significantly shorter TCRB CDR3s in all four CD4+ subsets. Patients' naive, central memory and Treg TCRB repertoires seemed closer to one another than those of healthy donors.

This clone has at least ten counts. Its antigen is unidentified. The investigators reverse transcribed all of the isolated RNA, so they sequenced expressed TCRB transcripts. Clones were sequenced by immunoSEQ multiplex PCR, and TCRdb holds only the in-frame ones, with some missing. Here the sample spans 130,000 to 150,000 clones, 10% being singletons. Germline V lookup: CDR1 MGHRA, CDR2 YSYEKL. Between the trimmed V and J ends, which lost 0 bases and 6 bases, there was a span of 14 bases. This CDR3 region has 16 residues. Source material: naive CD4+ T cells from blood. The TCR comes from a young man in good health. V usage is TRBV4-1 and J usage is TRBJ2-2, with D possibly TRBD1 on 5 matching bases. The chain's CDR3 is CASSQDESGPPGELFF. As DNA, the CDR3 is TGCGCCAGCAGCCAAGATGAATCAGGGCCCCCCGGGGAGCTGTTTTTT.